This T cell receptor (beta chain) was sequenced in a study of T cells after yellow fever vaccination. The wider study: Preparation of the low-cell-number fractions used SMART-Seq v4 Ultra Low Input.

Ten or more counts support this clonotype. Antigen specificity is unknown. Per the germline V gene, CDR1 is MGHRA and CDR2 is YSYEKL. Trimming removed 4 bases from V and 5 bases from J, with 6 bases in between. CDR3 length: 12 residues. Findings and caveats of the study: Subsequent to the booster, the majority of primary-vaccination clones reappeared (96% CD4, 85% to 90% CD8). The secondary response was weaker but peaked faster, day 5 versus 15.

They built TCR cDNA with 5'RACE template switching, a step that put in a universal primer site and UMIs. TCRdb fed the 5' RACE reads into MiXCR, producing one record per CDR3 protein. The sample shows 60,000 to 95,000 distinct CDR3 sequences, more than 5.5% of them seen only once. Here the sequenced sample was CD8+ T cells sorted from PBMCs, taken 10 to 11 days after the first yellow fever vaccination. This chain uses TRBV4-1 with TRBJ2-1; D ambiguous. The TCR comes from a young man who received the YFV17D yellow fever vaccine. The CDR3 spells CASSPPNNEQFF. CDR3 bases: TGCGCCAGCAGCCCCCCCAACAATGAGCAGTTCTTC.